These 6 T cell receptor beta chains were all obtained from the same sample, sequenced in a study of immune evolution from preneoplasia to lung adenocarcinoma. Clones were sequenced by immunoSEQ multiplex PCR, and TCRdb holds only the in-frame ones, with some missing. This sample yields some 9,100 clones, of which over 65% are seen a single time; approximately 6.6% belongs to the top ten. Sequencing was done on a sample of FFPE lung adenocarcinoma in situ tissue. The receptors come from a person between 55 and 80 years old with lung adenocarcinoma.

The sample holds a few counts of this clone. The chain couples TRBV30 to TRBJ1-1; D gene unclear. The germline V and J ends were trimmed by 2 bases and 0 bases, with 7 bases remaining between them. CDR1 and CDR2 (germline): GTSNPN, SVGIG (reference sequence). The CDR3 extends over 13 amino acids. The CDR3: CAWSLRMNTEAFF. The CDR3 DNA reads TGTGCCTGGAGTTTACGGATGAACACTGAAGCTTTCTTT.

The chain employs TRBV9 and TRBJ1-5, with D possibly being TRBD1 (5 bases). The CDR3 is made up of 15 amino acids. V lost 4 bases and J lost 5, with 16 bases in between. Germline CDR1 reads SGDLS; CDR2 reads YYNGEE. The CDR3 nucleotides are TGTGCCAGCAGCCCCCGAGCGGGGGAGGATCAGCCCCAGCATTTT. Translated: CASSPRAGEDQPQHF.

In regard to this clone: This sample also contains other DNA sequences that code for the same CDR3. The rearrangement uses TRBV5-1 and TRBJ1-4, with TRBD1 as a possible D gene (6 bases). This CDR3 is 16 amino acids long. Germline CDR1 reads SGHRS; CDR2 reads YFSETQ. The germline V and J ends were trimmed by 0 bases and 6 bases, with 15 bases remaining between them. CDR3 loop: CASSLGAGGRDEKLFF. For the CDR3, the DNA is TGCGCCAGCAGCTTGGGCGCCGGGGGGCGCGATGAAAAACTGTTTTTT. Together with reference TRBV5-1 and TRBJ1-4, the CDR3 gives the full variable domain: KAGVTQTPRYLIKTRGQQVTLSCSPISGHRSVSWYQQTPGQGLQFLFEYFSETQRNKGNFPGRFSGRQFSNSRSEMNVSTLELGDSALYLCASSLGAGGRDEKLFFGSGTQLSVL.

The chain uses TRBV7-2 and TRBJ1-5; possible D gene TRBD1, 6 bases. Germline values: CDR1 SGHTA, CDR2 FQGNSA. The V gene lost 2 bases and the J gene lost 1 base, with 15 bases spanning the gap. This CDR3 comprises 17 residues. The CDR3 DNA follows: TGTGCCAGCAGCTTACTACAGGGAGGGGGAAGCAATCAGCCCCAGCATTTT. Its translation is CASSLLQGGGSNQPQHF.

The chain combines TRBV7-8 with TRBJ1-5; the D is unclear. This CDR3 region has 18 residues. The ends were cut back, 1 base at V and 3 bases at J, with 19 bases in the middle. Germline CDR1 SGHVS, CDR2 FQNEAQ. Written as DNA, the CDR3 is TGTGCCAGCAGCTTAGTAGGAGGGTCGAAAGGGCCCAATCAGCCCCAGCATTTT. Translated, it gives CASSLVGGSKGPNQPQHF.

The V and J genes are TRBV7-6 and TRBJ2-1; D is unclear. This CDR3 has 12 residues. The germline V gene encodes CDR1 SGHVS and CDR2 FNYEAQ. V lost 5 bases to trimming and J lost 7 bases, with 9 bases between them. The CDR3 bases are TGTGCCAGCAGCGCAATGACAAATGAGCAGTTCTTC. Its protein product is CASSAMTNEQFF.